This TCR beta chain was profiled in a study of beta chain features in type 1 diabetes. Regarding the study as a whole: Lower insertion and higher deletion counts appeared at VDJ junctions in type 1 diabetes patients. TCRB CDR3s from Type 1 diabetes patients were moderately but significantly shorter in all four CD4+ subsets. A closer apparent resemblance between naive, central memory and Treg TCRB repertoires was seen in patients than in healthy donors.

The CDR3 consists of 12 residues. V was pared by 5 bases and J by 16 bases, with 8 bases of the junction left unmatched. The germline CDR1 and CDR2 sequences are SEHNR and FQNEAQ (reference sequence). This clone came up many times. Its target is unknown. Via the markers CD45RO/CCR7/CD25/CD127/CD95/CD27, stem cell-like memory, regulatory, central memory and naive CD4+ cells were sorted. cDNA synthesis used the whole RNA isolate, giving expressed TCRB sequences. There were 3.4 million or so reads on average in the naive, central memory and regulatory T cell samples. The assay was immunoSEQ multiplex PCR, and TCRdb's table has in-frame clones only and misses some. The sample lists approximately 150,000 clones, about 13% occurring once.

Sequenced input: central memory CD4+ T cells from blood. The sequence was obtained from a man between 18 and 29 years old with type 1 diabetes. The gene calls are TRBV7-9 and TRBJ1-4; 9 nucleotides line up with TRBD1. CDR3 nucleotide sequence: TGTGCCAGCAGCGTGGGACAGGGAAGGGAGTTTTTT. The encoded protein is CASSVGQGREFF.